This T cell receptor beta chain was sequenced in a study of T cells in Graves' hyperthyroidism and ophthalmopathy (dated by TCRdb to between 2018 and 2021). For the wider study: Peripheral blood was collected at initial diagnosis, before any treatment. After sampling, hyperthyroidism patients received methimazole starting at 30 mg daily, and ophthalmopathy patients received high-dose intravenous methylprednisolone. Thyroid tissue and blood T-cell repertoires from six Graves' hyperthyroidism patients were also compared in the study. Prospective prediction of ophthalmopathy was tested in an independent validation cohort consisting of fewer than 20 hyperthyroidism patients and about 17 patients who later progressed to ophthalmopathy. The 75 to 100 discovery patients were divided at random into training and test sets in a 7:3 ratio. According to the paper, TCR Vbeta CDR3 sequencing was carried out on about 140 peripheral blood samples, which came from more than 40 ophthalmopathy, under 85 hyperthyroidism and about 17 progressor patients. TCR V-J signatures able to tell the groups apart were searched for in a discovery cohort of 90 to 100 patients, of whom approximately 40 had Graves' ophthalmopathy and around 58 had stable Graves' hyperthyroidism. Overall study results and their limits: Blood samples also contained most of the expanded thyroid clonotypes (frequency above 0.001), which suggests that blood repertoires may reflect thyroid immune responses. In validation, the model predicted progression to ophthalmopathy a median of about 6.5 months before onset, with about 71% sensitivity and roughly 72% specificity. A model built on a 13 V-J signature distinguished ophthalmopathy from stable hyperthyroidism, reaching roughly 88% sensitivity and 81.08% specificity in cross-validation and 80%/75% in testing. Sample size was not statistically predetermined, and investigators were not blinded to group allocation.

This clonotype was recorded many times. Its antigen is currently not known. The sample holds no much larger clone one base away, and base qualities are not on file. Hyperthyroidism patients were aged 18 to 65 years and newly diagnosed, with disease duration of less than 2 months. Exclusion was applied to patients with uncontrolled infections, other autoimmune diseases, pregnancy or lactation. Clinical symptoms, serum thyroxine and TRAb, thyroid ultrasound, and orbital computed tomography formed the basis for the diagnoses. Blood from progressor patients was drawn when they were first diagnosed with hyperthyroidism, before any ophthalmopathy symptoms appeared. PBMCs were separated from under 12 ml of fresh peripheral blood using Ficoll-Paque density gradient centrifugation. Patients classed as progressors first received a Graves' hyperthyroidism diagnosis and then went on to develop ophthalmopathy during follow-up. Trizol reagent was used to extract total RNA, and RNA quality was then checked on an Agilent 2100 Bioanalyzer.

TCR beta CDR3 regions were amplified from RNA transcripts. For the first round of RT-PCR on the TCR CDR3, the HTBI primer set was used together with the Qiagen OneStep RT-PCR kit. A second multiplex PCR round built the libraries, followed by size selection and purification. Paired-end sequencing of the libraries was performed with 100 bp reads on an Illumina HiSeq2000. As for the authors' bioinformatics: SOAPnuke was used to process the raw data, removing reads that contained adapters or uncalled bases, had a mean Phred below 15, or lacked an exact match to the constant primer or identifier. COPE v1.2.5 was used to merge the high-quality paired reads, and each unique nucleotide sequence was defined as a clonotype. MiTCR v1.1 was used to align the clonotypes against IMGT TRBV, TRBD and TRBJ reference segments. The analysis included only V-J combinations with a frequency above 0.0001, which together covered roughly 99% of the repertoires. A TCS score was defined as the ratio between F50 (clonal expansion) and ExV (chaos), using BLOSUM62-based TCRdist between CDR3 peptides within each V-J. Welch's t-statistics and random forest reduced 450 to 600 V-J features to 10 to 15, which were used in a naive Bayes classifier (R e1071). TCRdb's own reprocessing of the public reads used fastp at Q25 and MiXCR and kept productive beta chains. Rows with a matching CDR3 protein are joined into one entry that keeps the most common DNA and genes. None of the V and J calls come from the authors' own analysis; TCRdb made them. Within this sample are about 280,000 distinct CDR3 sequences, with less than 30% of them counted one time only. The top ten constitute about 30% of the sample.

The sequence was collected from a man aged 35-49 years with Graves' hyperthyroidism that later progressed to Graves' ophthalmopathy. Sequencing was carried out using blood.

The nucleotides are TGTGCCAGCCATAGACTGGGTGACTATGGCTACACCTTC. Translation gives CASHRLGDYGYTF. The sequence links TRBV6-5 to TRBJ1-2; no D gene call is confident. CDR3 length: 13 amino acids, cysteine to phenylalanine. Here the CDR3 DNA is all that survives: 39 bases in frame from base 1. Trimming at the junction amounts to 8 bases on V and 3 bases on J, and the germline ends lie 13 bases apart. Via the germline V gene, CDR1 is MNHEY and CDR2 SVGAGI.